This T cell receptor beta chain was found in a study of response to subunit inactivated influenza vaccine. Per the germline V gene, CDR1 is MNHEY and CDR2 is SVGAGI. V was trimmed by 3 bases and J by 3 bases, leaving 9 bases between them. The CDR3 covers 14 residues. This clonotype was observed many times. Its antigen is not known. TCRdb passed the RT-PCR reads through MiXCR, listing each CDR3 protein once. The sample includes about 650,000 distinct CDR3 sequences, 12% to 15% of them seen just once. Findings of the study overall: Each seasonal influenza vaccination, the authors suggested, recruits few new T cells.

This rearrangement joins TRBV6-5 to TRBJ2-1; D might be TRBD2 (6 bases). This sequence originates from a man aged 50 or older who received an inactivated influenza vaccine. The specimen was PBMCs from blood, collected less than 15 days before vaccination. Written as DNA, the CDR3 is TGTGCCAGCAGTTATCGCGGGAACTACAATGAGCAGTTCTTC. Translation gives CASSYRGNYNEQFF.